This T cell receptor beta chain was captured in a study of blood T cell dynamics during melanoma immunotherapy. TCRdb's table, derived via immunoSEQ multiplex PCR, lists solely in-frame clones and lacks some. The repertoire has over 12,000 clones, around 85% of them found once; the top ten carry about 7.8%. The time point was: week 3, after first cycle of checkpoint inhibitor. The TCR comes from a human donor with melanoma. Sequenced material: blood, taken from a patient treated with checkpoint blockade.

CDR3 bases: TGCGCCAGCAGCTCTCAACAGGGGACCACTGAAGCTTTCTTT. Translating it yields CASSSQQGTTEAFF. J is TRBJ1-1 and V is TRBV5-1; 7 bases are a match to TRBD1. V trimming: 3 bases; J trimming: 4 bases; junction bases outside the gene matches: 6. In germline, CDR1 is SGHRS, CDR2 YFSETQ. The CDR3 spans 14 residues.